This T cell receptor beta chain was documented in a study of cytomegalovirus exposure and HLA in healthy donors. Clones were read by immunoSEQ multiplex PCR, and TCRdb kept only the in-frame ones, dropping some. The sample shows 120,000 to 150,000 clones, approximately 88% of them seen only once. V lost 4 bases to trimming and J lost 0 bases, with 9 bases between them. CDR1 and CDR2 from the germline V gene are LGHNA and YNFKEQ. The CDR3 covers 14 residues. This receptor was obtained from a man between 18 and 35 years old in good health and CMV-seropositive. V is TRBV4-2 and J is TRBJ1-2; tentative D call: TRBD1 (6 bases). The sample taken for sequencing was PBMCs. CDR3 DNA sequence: TGTGCCAGCAGCCCTGGACAGTCTAACTATGGCTACACCTTC. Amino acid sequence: CASSPGQSNYGYTF.